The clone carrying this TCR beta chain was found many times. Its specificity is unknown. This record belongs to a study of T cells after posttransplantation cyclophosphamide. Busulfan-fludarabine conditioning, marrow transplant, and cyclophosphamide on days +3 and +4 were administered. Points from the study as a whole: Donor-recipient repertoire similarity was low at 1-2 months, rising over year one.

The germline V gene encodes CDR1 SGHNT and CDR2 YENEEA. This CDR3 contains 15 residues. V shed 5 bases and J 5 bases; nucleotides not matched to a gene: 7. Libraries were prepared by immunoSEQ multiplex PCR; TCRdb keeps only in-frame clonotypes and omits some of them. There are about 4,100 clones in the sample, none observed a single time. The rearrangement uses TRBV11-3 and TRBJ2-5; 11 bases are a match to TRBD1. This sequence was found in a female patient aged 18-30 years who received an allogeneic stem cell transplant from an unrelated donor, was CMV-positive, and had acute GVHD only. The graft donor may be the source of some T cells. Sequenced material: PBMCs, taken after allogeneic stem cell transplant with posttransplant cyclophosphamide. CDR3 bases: TGTGCCAGCAGCCGCAGGACAGGGGGCTTGGAGACCCAGTACTTC. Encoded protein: CASSRRTGGLETQYF.